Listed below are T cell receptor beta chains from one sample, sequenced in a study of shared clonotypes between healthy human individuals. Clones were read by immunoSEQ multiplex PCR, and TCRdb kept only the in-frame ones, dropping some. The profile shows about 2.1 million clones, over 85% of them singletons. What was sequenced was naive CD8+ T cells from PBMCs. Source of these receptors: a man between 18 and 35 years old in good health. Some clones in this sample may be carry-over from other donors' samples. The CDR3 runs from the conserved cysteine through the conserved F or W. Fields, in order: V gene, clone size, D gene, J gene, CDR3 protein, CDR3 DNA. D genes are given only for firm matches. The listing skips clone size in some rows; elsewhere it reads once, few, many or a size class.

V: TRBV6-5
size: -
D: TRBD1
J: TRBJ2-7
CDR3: CASRTWDRASYEQYF
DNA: TGTGCCAGCAGAACCTGGGACAGGGCCTCCTACGAGCAGTACTTC

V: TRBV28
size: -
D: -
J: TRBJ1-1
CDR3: CASSTTGFWAFF
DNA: TGTGCCAGCAGCACTACAGGGTTCTGGGCTTTCTTT

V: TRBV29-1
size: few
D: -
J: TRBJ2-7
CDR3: CSVRESTAIGQYF
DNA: TGCAGCGTTCGCGAGTCCACCGCTATAGGGCAGTACTTC

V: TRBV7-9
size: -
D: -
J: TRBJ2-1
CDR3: CASSLGGQGRDNEQFF
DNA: TGTGCCAGCAGCTTAGGTGGTCAAGGGCGAGACAATGAGCAGTTCTTC

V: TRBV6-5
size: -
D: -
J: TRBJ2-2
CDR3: CASSSNMGTGELFF
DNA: TGTGCCAGCAGTTCCAACATGGGGACCGGGGAGCTGTTTTTT

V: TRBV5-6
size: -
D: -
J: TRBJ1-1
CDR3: CASSLTGGSPMNTEAFF
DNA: TGTGCCAGCAGCTTGACGGGGGGCTCGCCTATGAACACTGAAGCTTTCTTT

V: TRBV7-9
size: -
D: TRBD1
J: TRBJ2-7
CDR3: CASSPNFDRVSYEQYF
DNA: TGTGCCAGCAGCCCAAATTTTGACAGGGTCTCCTACGAGCAGTACTTC

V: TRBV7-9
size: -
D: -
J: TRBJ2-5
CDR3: CASSLSEQETQYF
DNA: TGTGCCAGCAGCTTATCAGAACAAGAGACCCAGTACTTC

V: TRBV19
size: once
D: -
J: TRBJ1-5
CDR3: CASREGLLRAHPRLPQHF
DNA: TGTGCCAGTAGGGAGGGGCTTTTGAGGGCCCACCCAAGGTTGCCCCAGCATTTT

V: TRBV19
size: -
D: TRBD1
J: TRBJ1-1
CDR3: CASSIEWGQMNTEAFF
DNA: TGTGCCAGTAGTATAGAGTGGGGACAGATGAACACTGAAGCTTTCTTT

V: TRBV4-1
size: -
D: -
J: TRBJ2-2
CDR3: CASSQGVGLNTGELFF
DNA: TGCGCCAGCAGCCAAGGAGTAGGCCTGAACACCGGGGAGCTGTTTTTT

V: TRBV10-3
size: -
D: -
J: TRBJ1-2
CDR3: CALAGPEDYGYTF
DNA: TGTGCCCTCGCAGGTCCTGAGGACTATGGCTACACCTTC

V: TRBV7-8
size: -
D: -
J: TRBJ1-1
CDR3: CASTPPAYDVNTEAFF
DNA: TGTGCCAGCACCCCCCCGGCCTACGATGTGAACACTGAAGCTTTCTTT

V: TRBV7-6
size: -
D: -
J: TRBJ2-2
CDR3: CASSLAGGNGAGELFF
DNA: TGTGCCAGCAGCTTAGCTGGCGGGAACGGGGCCGGGGAGCTGTTTTTT

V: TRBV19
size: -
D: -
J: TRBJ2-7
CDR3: CASSPRSGRAQYEQYF
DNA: TGTGCCAGTAGTCCCCGTTCCGGACGGGCGCAATACGAGCAGTACTTC

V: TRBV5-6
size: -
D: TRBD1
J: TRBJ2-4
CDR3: CASSPGQGPWLF
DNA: TGTGCCAGCAGCCCCGGACAGGGTCCCTGGTTGTTC

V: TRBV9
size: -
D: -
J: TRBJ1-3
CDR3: CASSVVPGPSGNTIYF
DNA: TGTGCCAGCAGCGTAGTTCCGGGGCCATCTGGAAACACCATATATTTT

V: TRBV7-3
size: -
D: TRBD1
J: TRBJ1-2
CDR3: CASSLYRGRGGYTF
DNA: TGTGCCAGCAGCTTATACAGGGGGCGAGGTGGCTACACCTTC